Sequencing of this T cell receptor (beta chain) was carried out in a study of blood T cell repertoires in COVID-19. Study background: Samples representing acute and convalescent COVID-19 were sourced from the United States, Italy and Spain. T cells, B-cell-depleted T cells, or PBMCs provided the cDNA or gDNA that served as material.

Study processing details: The authors estimated nucleated cell counts from reference gene primer amplification. Method: immunoSEQ multiplex PCR; TCRdb's copy keeps in-frame clones and lacks some. D and trimming were read from the DNA, whereas the V and J calls and clone size are those reported in that table. The table shows fewer than 120,000 clones, with 72% occurring only once. The V segment lost 3 bases and the J segment 5 bases; nucleotides outside the gene matches: 8. The V gene's germline CDR1 is SGHRS and CDR2 YFSETQ. The CDR3 runs 14 residues. The sample consisted of peripheral blood. This clonotype was sampled from a woman in her sixties or seventies with acute or convalescent COVID-19. J is TRBJ2-7 and V is TRBV5-1, with 7 bases lining up with TRBD2. The DNA for the CDR3 is TGCGCCAGCAGCTCAGGGACGGGAGGCCACGAGCAGTACTTC. Translating gives CASSSGTGGHEQYF.